This record concerns one TCR beta chain sequence. Its antigen is not identified. The V gene's germline CDR1 is MDHEN and CDR2 SYDVKM. Trimming removed 2 bases from V and 0 bases from J, with 14 bases in between. The CDR3 has 16 amino acids. This record belongs to a study of cytomegalovirus exposure and HLA in healthy donors. Study conclusions and caveats: Looking again later, the authors saw that most CMV-associated TCR beta chains seemed HLA-restricted. Per a prior analysis, the majority of TCR beta V segments were productive roughly 87% or roughly 30% of the time. Later, an analysis found that common viral pathogens appeared to be linked with several of the most significant clusters.

The PCR had 60 Vbeta and 13 Jbeta primers. The method was immunoSEQ multiplex PCR; TCRdb's version includes in-frame clones alone and lacks a portion of them. Found here are fewer than 250,000 clones, 79% of them singletons; the top ten hold 1.6%. The origin of this receptor is a woman aged 18-29 years in good health and CMV-seronegative. This chain joins TRBV28 and TRBJ2-7, with a weak D call TRBD1 (6 bases). The sequenced sample consisted of PBMCs. CDR3 sequence (DNA): TGTGCCAGCAGTTTAAGGGGGACGGGAAGCTCCTACGAGCAGTACTTC. Protein: CASSLRGTGSSYEQYF.